Given below is one T cell receptor (beta chain) in context. The target antigen is unknown. This sample stems from a study of immune evolution from preneoplasia to lung adenocarcinoma. Germline CDR1 is LGHNA and CDR2 is YNFKEQ. CDR3 length: 16 amino acids. Trimming at V came to 4 bases and at J to 0 bases, leaving 8 bases not matched to a gene. Whole-study results and caveats: Top clone frequencies peaked in normal lung, apparently declining through invasive adenocarcinoma. Later-stage lesions appeared to have more T cells, more diversity, less clonality.

Sequencing used immunoSEQ multiplex PCR; TCRdb keeps in-frame clones, though not all of them. The data contain roughly 4,600 clones, approximately 84% of them singletons. The specimen sequenced was FFPE adjacent normal lung tissue. The receptor was derived from an older donor with lung adenocarcinoma. This rearrangement joins TRBV4-2 to TRBJ2-7; 8 bases agree with TRBD2. Here the CDR3 DNA reads TGTGCCAGCAGCCCAGGTCTGGCGGGGGGCTCCTACGAGCAGTACTTC. Its translation: CASSPGLAGGSYEQYF.